One and the same sample provided the 15 T cell receptor beta chains below, sequenced in a study of blood T cell repertoires in COVID-19. Profiled with immunoSEQ multiplex PCR; TCRdb holds only in-frame clones, not every one. Seen here are over 200,000 clones, around 84% observed once, and the top ten hold approximately 10%. The sample was peripheral blood. The receptors come from a man aged 50 to 60 with COVID-19, enrolled during active disease.

Here the CDR3 reads CASKDRGLSGEQYF. CDR3 sequence (DNA): TGTGCCAGCAAAGACAGGGGGCTATCTGGCGAGCAGTACTTC. The chain links TRBV21-1 to TRBJ2-7; no DNA check was done on the table's D call, TRBD1. TRBV21-1 is recorded as a pseudogene. The CDR3 runs 14 residues.

This rearrangement joins TRBV7-8 to TRBJ1-5, with D unclear. Germline values: CDR1 SGHVS, CDR2 FQNEAQ. Trimming stripped 1 base from V and 3 bases from J, with 7 bases between. The CDR3 sequence is 14 residues long. The CDR3 DNA sequence: TGTGCCAGCAGCTTAGGCCAGTTCAATCAGCCCCAGCATTTT. Translation gives CASSLGQFNQPQHF. Full variable domain (remainder filled in from reference TRBV7-8 and TRBJ1-5): GAGVSQSPRYKVAKRGQDVALRCDPISGHVSLFWYQQALGQGPEFLTYFQNEAQLDKSGLPSDRFFAERPEGSVSTLKIQRTQQEDSAVYLCASSLGQFNQPQHFGDGTRLSIL.

V and J are TRBV6-5 and TRBJ1-4, with unresolved D. CDR1 and CDR2 from the germline V gene are MNHEY and SVGAGI. V was cut by 6 bases and J by 10 bases, with 18 bases left in between. The CDR3 consists of 14 residues. CDR3 coding DNA: TGTGCCAGCAGGTCCTTCGGATCCGGAGGAAAACTGTTTTTT. The encoded protein is CASRSFGSGGKLFF.

The chain couples TRBV5-6 to TRBJ1-5; D is unresolved. The ends were cut back, 2 bases at V and 1 base at J, with 4 bases in the middle. The CDR3 length is 13 residues. Germline V lookup: CDR1 SGHDT, CDR2 YYEEEE. For the CDR3, the DNA is TGTGCCAGCAGCTTTCAAAGCAATCAGCCCCAGCATTTT. Its protein product is CASSFQSNQPQHF.

Written as DNA, the CDR3 is TGTGCCAGCTCACCAGACAGGGGGAATAGCAATCAGCCCCAGCATTTT. Residues: CASSPDRGNSNQPQHF. The chain recombines TRBV18 with TRBJ1-5, with 9 bases fitting TRBD1. With 2 bases clipped from V and 0 bases from J, the junction kept 2 bases outside the gene matches. CDR1 is KGHSH, CDR2 LQKENI, per germline. This CDR3 has 16 residues.

The J gene is TRBJ1-1, the V gene TRBV7-2; no definite D call. Germline V CDR1 and CDR2: SGHTA, FQGNSA. The ends were cut back, 5 bases at V and 4 bases at J, with 17 bases in the middle. The length of the CDR3 is 15 residues. CDR3 bases: TGTGCCAGCAGCCCGGAAACCCGACGGGTCACTGAAGCTTTCTTT. This codes for CASSPETRRVTEAFF. Supplemented by reference TRBV7-2 and TRBJ1-1, the full variable domain reads GAGVSQSPSNKVTEKGKDVELRCDPISGHTALYWYRQSLGQGLEFLIYFQGNSAPDKSGLPSDRFSAERTGGSVSTLTIQRTQQEDSAVYLCASSPETRRVTEAFFGQGTRLTVV.

This chain connects TRBV7-9 to TRBJ1-1; perhaps TRBD1 as D (5 bases). The CDR3 has 16 residues. Germline CDR1 reads SEHNR; CDR2 reads FQNEAQ (reference sequence). V lost 5 bases to trimming and J lost 1 base, with 17 bases between them. The CDR3 bases are TGTGCCAGCAGCCCAAACCGACAGTTATCGAACACTGAAGCTTTCTTT. It specifies CASSPNRQLSNTEAFF. Full variable domain (rest looked up from reference TRBV7-9 and TRBJ1-1): DTGVSQNPRHKITKRGQNVTFRCDPISEHNRLYWYRQTLGQGPEFLTYFQNEAQLEKSRLLSDRFSAERPKGSFSTLEIQRTEQGDSAMYLCASSPNRQLSNTEAFFGQGTRLTVV.

There are a few counts of this clone. The rearrangement uses TRBV4-3 and TRBJ2-3, with 10 bases aligning to TRBD1. The ends lost 0 bases at V and 3 bases at J; junction bases unmatched: 0. This CDR3 contains 15 residues. The germline CDR1 and CDR2 sequences are LGHNA and YSLEER. Written as DNA, the CDR3 is TGCGCCAGCAGCCAAGAGGGACAGGGGACAGATACGCAGTATTTT. The encoded protein is CASSQEGQGTDTQYF.

The chain links TRBV18 to TRBJ1-6; the match to TRBD1 covers 7 bases. From germline, CDR1 is KGHSH and CDR2 LQKENI. The CDR3 contains 15 residues. Losses at the gene ends were 3 bases for V and 3 bases for J; bases not matched to a gene: 2. The CDR3 loop reads CASSPWDSYNSPLHF. Written as DNA, the CDR3 is TGTGCCAGCTCACCCTGGGACAGCTATAATTCACCCCTCCACTTT. The full variable domain, rest sourced from reference TRBV18 and TRBJ1-6, is NAGVMQNPRHLVRRRGQEARLRCSPMKGHSHVYWYRQLPEEGLKFMVYLQKENIIDESGMPKERFSAEFPKEGPSILRIQQVVRGDSAAYFCASSPWDSYNSPLHFGNGTRLTVT.

The chain has TRBV7-6 and TRBJ2-2; 9 bases map to TRBD1. V lost 6 bases and J lost 4; bases outside the gene matches: 6. The CDR3 runs 15 residues. Germline CDR1 SGHVS, CDR2 FNYEAQ. The DNA for the CDR3 is TGTGCCAGCAGTTACGGGACAGGGCTCACCGGGGAGCTGTTTTTT. It encodes CASSYGTGLTGELFF.

This chain connects TRBV5-4 to TRBJ1-1; 7 bases line up with TRBD1. Germline values: CDR1 SGHNT, CDR2 YYREEE (reference sequence). The CDR3 contains 16 residues. J was trimmed by 5 bases and V by 4 bases; bases with no gene match: 14. The CDR3 region has the DNA TGTGCCAGCAGCGCGGGGACCGGGACAGTAGGGACTGAAGCTTTCTTT. Its translation: CASSAGTGTVGTEAFF.

This sequence joins TRBV27 and TRBJ1-5; D unclear. This CDR3 region has 19 residues. Germline CDR1 and CDR2: MNHEY and SMNVEV (reference sequence). V lost 5 bases, J lost 0 bases, and 23 bases lay in between. CDR3 nucleotides: TGTGCCAGCAGTATCAGTCGGGGATTCGAGGGCTATAGCAATCAGCCCCAGCATTTT. It translates to CASSISRGFEGYSNQPQHF.

V is TRBV9 and J is TRBJ2-1, with 9 nucleotides matching TRBD2. V lost 4 bases to trimming and J lost 6 bases; unmatched junction nucleotides: 8. CDR1 SGDLS and CDR2 YYNGEE come from the germline V gene. The CDR3 has 15 amino acids. CDR3 nucleotides: TGTGCCAGCAGCCCCTGGACTAGCGTCGTCAATGAGCAGTTCTTC. It is translated as CASSPWTSVVNEQFF.

This clone was seen once. The rearrangement uses TRBV27 and TRBJ1-2, with D maybe TRBD1 (6 bases). CDR1 is MNHEY, CDR2 SMNVEV, per germline (reference sequence). The CDR3 has 13 residues. V was pared by 5 bases and J by 8 bases, with 15 bases between. DNA of the CDR3: TGTGCCAGCAGTCCTTATACAGGGAACGGCTACACCTTC. It is translated as CASSPYTGNGYTF.

DNA for the CDR3: TGTGCCAGCTCACTGGGACTAGGAGCAGATACGCAGTATTTT. Translating it yields CASSLGLGADTQYF. V gene TRBV18 combines with J gene TRBJ2-3, with TRBD2 matching 8 bases. Germline CDR1 KGHSH, CDR2 LQKENI. The V gene end was trimmed by 4 bases and the J gene end by 4 bases; junction bases not matched to a gene: 4. The CDR3 sequence is 14 residues long.